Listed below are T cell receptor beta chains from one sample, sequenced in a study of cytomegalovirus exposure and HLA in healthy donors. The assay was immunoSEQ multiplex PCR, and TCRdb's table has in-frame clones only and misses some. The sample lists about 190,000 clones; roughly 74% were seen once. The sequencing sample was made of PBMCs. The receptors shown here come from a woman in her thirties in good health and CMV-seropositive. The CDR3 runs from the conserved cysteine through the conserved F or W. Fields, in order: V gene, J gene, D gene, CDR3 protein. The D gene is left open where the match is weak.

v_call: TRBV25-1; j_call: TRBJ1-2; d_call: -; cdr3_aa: CASSDPGDYGYTF
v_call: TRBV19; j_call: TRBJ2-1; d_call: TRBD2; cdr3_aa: CASSIDLAGGGNEQFF
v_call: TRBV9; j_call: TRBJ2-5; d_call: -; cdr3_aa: CASSSQETQYF
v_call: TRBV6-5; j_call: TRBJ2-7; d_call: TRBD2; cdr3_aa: CASSYNGRAGYEQYF
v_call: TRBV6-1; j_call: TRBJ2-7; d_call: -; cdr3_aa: CASNSWAGEDEQYF
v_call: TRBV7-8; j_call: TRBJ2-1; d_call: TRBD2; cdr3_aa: CASNKREGAHEQFF
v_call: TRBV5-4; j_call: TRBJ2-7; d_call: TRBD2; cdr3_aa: CASSLLGEGGAEQYF
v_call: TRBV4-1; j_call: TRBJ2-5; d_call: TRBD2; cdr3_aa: CASSQPSGGGETQYF
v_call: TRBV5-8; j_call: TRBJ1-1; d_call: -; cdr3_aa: CASSLVMGSRTEAFF
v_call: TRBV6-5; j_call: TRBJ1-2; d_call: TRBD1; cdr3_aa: CASRLQGTHGYTF
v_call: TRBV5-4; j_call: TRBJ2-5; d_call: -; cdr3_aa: CASSVVGAQETQYF
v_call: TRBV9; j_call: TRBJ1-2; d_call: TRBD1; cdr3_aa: CASSSSGGDYGYTF
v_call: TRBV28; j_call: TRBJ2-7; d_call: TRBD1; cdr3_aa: CASSLQGTSYEQYF
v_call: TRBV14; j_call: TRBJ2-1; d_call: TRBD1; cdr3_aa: CASSPYVDRADWGQFF
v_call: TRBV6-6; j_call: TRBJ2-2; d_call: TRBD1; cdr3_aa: CASRSGQGRTGELFF
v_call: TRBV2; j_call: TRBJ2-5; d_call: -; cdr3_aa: CASSEGAAQAQYF
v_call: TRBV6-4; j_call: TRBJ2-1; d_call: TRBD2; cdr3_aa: CASSDGGAYNEQFF
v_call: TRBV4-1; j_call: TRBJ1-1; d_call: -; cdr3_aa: CASSPGGGGNTEAFF
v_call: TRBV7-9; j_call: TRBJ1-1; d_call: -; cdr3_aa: CASSSQGPGTEAFF
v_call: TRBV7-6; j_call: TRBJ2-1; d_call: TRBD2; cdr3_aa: CASSPRTSGGRDEQFF
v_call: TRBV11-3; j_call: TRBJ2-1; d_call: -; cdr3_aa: CASSARDEQFF
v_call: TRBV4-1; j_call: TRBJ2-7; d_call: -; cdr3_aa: CASSQAGPGDEQYF
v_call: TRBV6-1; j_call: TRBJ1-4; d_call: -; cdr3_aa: CASSEVGAGDEKLFF
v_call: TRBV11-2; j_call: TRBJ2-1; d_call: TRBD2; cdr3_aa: CASSLESSGRSNEQFF
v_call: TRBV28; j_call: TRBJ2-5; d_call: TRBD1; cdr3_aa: CASRGTGQETQYF
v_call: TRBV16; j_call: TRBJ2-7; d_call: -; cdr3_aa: CASSQSRTETYEQYF
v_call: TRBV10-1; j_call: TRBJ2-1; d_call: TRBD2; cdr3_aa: CASSEVAGGRNEQFF
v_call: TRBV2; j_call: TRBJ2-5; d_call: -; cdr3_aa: CASSLTGSQETQYF
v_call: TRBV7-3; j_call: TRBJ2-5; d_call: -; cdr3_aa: CASSLRLPQETQYF
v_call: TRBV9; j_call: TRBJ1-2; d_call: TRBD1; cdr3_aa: CASSVEGDRGYGYTF
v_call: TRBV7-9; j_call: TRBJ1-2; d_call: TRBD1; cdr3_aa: CASSDGQGAGGYTF
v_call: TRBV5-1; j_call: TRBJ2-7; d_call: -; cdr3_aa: CASSLGQGLILTTGEQYF
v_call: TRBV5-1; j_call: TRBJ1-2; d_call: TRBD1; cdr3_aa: CASSWAGGTSGYTF
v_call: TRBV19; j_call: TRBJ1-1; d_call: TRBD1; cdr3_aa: CASSADRGRVEAFF
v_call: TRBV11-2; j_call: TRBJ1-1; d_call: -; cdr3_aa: CASSLIPGQTEAFF
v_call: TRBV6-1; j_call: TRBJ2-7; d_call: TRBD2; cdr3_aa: CASTRTSGGHYEQYF
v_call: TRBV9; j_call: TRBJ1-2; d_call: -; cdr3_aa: CASSVTGFGYTF
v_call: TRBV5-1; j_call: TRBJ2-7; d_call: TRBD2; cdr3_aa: CASSLGGGTYEQYF
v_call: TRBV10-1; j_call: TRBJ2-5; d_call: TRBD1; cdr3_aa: CASSESDRLETQYF
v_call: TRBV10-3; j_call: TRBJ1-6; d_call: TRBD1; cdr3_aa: CAISIPGGNSPLHF
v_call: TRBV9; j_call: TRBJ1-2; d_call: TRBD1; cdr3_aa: CASSAQGGSGYGYTF
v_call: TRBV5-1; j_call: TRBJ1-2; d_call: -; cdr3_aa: CASSLEGSNYGYTF
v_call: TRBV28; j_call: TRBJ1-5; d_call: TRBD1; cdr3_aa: CASGTGPKPQHF
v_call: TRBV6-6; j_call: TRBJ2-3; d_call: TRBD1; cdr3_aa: CASSFDRGTDTQYF
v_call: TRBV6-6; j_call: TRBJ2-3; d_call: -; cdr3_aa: CASSYPPGTDTQYF
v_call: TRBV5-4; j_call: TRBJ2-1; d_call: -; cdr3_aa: CASSLQGYNEQFF
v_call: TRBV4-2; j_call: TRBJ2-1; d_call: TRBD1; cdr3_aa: CASSSSGTGRAHEQFF
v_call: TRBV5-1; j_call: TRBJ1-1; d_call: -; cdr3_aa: CASSLGGGNTEAFF
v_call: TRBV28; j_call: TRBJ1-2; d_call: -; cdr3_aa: CASSSRRQFYGYTF
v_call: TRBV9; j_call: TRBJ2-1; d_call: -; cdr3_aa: CASSPAGGSYNEQFF
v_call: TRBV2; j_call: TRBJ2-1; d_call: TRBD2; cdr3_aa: CASPAGGVDNEQFF
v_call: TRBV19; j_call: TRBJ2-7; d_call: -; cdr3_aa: CASSMSSGPYEQYF
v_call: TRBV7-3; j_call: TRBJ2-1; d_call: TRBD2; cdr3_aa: CASSLGGSNEQFF